This T cell receptor beta chain was sequenced during a study of shared clonotypes between healthy human individuals. Naive-designated CD8 cells lacked CD45RO, were positively enriched for CCR7, and omitted terminally differentiated effector memory CD45RA+ cells. Every subset's genomic DNA went evenly onto several immunoSEQ plates. Assay: immunoSEQ multiplex PCR; the TCRdb copy retains only in-frame clones and omits some. The sample consists of around 1.9 million clones, under 95% of them appearing once. About this clone itself: The sample carries other DNA sequences with the same CDR3.

The germline CDR1 and CDR2 sequences are GTSNPN and SVGIG (reference sequence). The CDR3 has 13 amino acids. V gave up 0 bases and J gave up 0 bases, with 5 bases separating them. This clonotype originated in a man aged 18 to 29 in good health. Some clones in this sample may be carry-over from other donors' samples. The chain joins TRBV30 to TRBJ1-1, with TRBD1 as a possible D gene (5 bases). Material for sequencing was naive CD8+ T cells from PBMCs. CDR3 DNA: TGTGCCTGGAGTGTACAGGTGAACACTGAAGCTTTCTTT. Amino acid sequence: CAWSVQVNTEAFF.